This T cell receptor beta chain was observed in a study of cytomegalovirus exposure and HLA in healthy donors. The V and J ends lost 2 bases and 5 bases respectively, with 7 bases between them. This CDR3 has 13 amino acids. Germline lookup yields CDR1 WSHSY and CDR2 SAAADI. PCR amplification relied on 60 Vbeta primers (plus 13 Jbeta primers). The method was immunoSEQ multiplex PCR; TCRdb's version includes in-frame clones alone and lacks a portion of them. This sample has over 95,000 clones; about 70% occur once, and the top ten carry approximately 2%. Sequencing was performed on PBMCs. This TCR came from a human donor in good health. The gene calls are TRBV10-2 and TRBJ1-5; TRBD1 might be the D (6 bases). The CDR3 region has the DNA TGCGCCAGCAGTGAGGACAGGTATCAGCCCCAGCATTTT. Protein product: CASSEDRYQPQHF.